These 2 T cell receptor beta chains came from one sample sequenced in a study of blood T cell repertoires in COVID-19. Repertoires were generated with immunoSEQ multiplex PCR, while TCRdb's copy carries only in-frame clones and drops some. The data hold some 230,000 clones, with approximately 84% observed a single time. Input material: peripheral blood. All receptors derive from a woman aged 55-70 years with acute or convalescent COVID-19.

J is TRBJ2-3 and V is TRBV10-3; 9 nucleotides line up with TRBD2. The CDR3 has 17 residues. Trimming at V came to 4 bases and at J to 5 bases, leaving 13 bases not matched to a gene. Looked up from germline, CDR1 is ENHRY and CDR2 is SYGVKD. CDR3 sequence reads: CAISGGGGASRGDTQYF. CDR3 DNA: TGTGCCATCAGTGGAGGCGGGGGGGCGTCGAGGGGAGATACGCAGTATTTT.

The chain has TRBV2 and TRBJ2-7; possible D gene TRBD2, 5 bases. The CDR3 covers 14 residues. With 6 bases removed from V and 3 bases from J, the gap between germline ends came to 15 bases. CDR1 is SNHLY and CDR2 is FYNNEI in the germline V gene. This chain's CDR3 is CASSTPNEGYEQYF. CDR3 DNA: TGTGCCAGCAGCACCCCCAACGAGGGCTACGAGCAGTACTTC.